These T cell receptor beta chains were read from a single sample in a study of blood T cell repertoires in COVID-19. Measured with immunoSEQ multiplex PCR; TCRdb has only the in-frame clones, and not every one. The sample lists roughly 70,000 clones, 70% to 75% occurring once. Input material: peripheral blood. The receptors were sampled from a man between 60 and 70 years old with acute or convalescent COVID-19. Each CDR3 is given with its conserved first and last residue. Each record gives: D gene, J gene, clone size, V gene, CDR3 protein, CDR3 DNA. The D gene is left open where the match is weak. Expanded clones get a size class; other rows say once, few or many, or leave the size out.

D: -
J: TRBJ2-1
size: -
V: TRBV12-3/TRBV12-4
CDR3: CASRGLYTQFF
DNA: TGTGCCAGCAGGGGACTGTATACACAGTTCTTC

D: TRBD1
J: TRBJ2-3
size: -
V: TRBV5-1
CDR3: CASSPRDREFTDTQYF
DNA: TGCGCCAGCAGCCCCCGGGACAGGGAGTTCACAGATACGCAGTATTTT

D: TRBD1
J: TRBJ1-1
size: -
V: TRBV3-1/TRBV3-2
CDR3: CASSPRDSGTEAFF
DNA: TGTGCCAGCAGCCCCCGGGACAGCGGCACTGAAGCTTTCTTT

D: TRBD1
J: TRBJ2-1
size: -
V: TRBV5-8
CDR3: CASSAGQGVYNEQFF
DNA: TGTGCCAGCAGCGCCGGACAGGGGGTGTACAATGAGCAGTTCTTC

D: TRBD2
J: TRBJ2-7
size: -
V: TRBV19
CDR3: CASIGGRAGEQYF
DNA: TGTGCCAGTATCGGCGGGAGGGCCGGCGAGCAGTACTTC

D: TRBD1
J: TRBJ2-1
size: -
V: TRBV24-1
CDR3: CATSDFQTGGISYNEQFF
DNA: TGTGCCACCAGTGATTTTCAAACAGGGGGCATCTCCTACAATGAGCAGTTCTTC

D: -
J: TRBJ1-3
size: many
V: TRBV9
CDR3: CASSVEQAFSGNTIYF
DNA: TGTGCCAGCAGCGTAGAACAGGCCTTCTCTGGAAACACCATATATTTT

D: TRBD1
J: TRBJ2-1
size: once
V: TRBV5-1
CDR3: CASSEPDRGNEQFF
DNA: TGCGCCAGCAGCGAACCGGACAGGGGGAATGAGCAGTTCTTC

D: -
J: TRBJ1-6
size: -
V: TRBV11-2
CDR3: CASSLESYSPLHF
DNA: TGTGCCAGCAGCTTAGAGAGTTATTCACCCCTCCACTTT

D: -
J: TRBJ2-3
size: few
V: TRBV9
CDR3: CASSVGPVSTDTQYF
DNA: TGTGCCAGCAGCGTAGGCCCGGTAAGCACAGATACGCAGTATTTT

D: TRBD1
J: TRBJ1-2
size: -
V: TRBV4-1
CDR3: CASSPLLRQGARGYTF
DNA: TGCGCCAGCAGCCCCCTGTTGAGACAGGGGGCTCGTGGCTACACCTTC

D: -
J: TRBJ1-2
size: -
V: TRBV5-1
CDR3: CASSLEGGAGDGYTF
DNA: TGCGCCAGCAGCTTGGAAGGGGGGGCCGGGGATGGCTACACCTTC

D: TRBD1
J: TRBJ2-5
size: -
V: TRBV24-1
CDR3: CATSDPPQVTGRETQYF
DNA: TGTGCCACCAGTGATCCACCACAAGTGACAGGGAGAGAGACCCAGTACTTC

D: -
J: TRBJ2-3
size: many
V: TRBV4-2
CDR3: CASSQGQPDTDTQYF
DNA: TGTGCCAGCAGCCAAGGACAGCCGGACACAGATACGCAGTATTTT

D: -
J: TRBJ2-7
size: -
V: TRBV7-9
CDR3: CASSLSGPNEQYF
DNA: TGTGCCAGCAGCTTAAGTGGGCCTAACGAGCAGTACTTC

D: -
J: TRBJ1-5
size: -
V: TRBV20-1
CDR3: CSASRQDSNQPQHF
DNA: TGCAGTGCTAGTCGACAGGATAGCAATCAGCCCCAGCATTTT

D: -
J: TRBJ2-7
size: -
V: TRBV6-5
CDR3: CASSLRPIDLEQYF
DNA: TGTGCCAGCAGTCTCCGTCCGATAGATCTCGAGCAGTACTTC

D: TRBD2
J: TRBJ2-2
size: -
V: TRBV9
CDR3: CASSSPSGGFGELFF
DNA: TGTGCCAGCAGCTCTCCTAGCGGGGGGTTCGGGGAGCTGTTTTTT

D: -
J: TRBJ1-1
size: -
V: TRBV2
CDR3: CASSESRGDAEAFF
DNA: TGTGCCAGCAGTGAGAGCCGGGGAGACGCTGAAGCTTTCTTT

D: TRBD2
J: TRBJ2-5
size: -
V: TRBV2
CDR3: CANHPGGGRETQYF
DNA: TGTGCCAATCACCCGGGAGGAGGACGTGAGACCCAGTACTTC

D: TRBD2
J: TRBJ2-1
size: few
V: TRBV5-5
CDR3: CASSLGVLAGGNEQFF
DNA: TGTGCCAGCAGCTTGGGAGTTCTAGCGGGGGGGAATGAGCAGTTCTTC

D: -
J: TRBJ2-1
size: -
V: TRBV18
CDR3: CASSPTGSYNEQFF
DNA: TGTGCCAGCTCACCAACGGGATCATACAATGAGCAGTTCTTC

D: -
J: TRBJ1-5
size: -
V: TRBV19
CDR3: CASRGREGNNQPQHF
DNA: TGTGCCAGTAGGGGCAGGGAGGGGAACAATCAGCCCCAGCATTTT

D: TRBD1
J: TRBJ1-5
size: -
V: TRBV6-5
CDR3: CASQTGFNQPQHF
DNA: TGTGCCAGTCAGACAGGGTTCAATCAGCCCCAGCATTTT

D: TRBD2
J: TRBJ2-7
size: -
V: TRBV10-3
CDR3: CAISDPGLAGENEQYF
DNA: TGTGCCATCAGTGACCCCGGACTAGCGGGAGAAAACGAGCAGTACTTC

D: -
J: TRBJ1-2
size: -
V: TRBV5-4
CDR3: CASSFQGSYTF
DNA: TGTGCCAGCAGCTTTCAGGGGAGCTACACCTTC

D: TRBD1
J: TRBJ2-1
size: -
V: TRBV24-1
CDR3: CATSDRARGNEQFF
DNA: TGTGCCACCAGCGACAGGGCCCGGGGCAATGAGCAGTTCTTC

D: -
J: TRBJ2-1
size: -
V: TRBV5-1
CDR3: CASSLETGSYNEQFF
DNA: TGCGCCAGCAGCTTGGAAACGGGTTCCTACAATGAGCAGTTCTTC

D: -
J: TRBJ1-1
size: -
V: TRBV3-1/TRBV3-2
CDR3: CASSQAGGNTEAFF
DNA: TGTGCCAGCAGCCAAGCCGGGGGGAACACTGAAGCTTTCTTT

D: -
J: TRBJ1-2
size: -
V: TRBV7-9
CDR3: CASSLPGGQSNYGYTF
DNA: TGTGCCAGCAGCTTACCGGGGGGGCAATCCAACTATGGCTACACCTTC

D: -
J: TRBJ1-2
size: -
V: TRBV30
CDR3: CAWSVGALYGYTF
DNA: TGTGCCTGGAGTGTAGGGGCCCTCTATGGCTACACCTTC

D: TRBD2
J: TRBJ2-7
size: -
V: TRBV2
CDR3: CASRLTSGSNEQYF
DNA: TGTGCCAGCAGACTTACTAGCGGGAGTAACGAGCAGTACTTC

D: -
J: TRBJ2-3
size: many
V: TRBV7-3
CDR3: CASSLRGDLDTQYF
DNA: TGTGCCAGCAGCTTAAGGGGCGACCTTGATACGCAGTATTTT